Included here is one T cell receptor (beta chain) sequence, with context. What it binds is not known. From germline, CDR1 is MGHRA and CDR2 YSYEKL. The CDR3 has 21 amino acids. Losses at the gene ends were 1 base for V and 0 bases for J; bases not matched to a gene: 12. These data originate in a study of OX40 agonist ivuxolimab in advanced cancers. On the study more broadly: It was permissible to have had prior anti-PD-1, anti-PD-L1 or anti-CTLA-4 therapy, and over 35% had some.

Overall study findings and caveats: Partly responding patients at 0.1-3.0 mg/kg showed some of the smallest clonal expansion. Averaging showed that CD8+ T cells had more expanded clones than CD4+ did. Within 6 weeks, CD4+ and CD8+ blood T cells expanded clonally at 0.1 to 3.0 mg/kg.

The table came from immunoSEQ multiplex PCR; TCRdb's copy has only in-frame clones and leaves some out. The sample shows fewer than 55,000 clones, 70% to 90% of them seen only once. The sequencing used CD4+ or CD8+ T cells sorted from blood, collected in a trial of the OX40 agonist ivuxolimab. The sequence was collected from an adult with an advanced solid tumor such as melanoma, head and neck, liver or kidney cancer. The gene calls are TRBV4-1 and TRBJ2-7; TRBD2 agrees at 16 bases. Written as DNA, the CDR3 is TGCGCCAGCAGCCAAGGGTGGGGCCGCGGGACTAGCGGGGGGGCCTCCTACGAGCAGTACTTC. It yields the protein CASSQGWGRGTSGGASYEQYF.